This is a list of T cell receptor beta chains from one sample in a study of blood T cell repertoires in COVID-19. Data came from immunoSEQ multiplex PCR; TCRdb stores just in-frame clones and leaves some out. The sample has roughly 160,000 clones, 88% seen once. Source material: peripheral blood. These receptors all come from a man aged 45-65 years who had recovered from COVID-19. CDR3s include the opening cysteine and the closing phenylalanine or tryptophan. Fields, in order: J gene, V gene, clone size, D gene, CDR3 protein, CDR3 DNA. A D gene is named only where the DNA matches it firmly. A row's size may be missing; if present it is once, few, many or a size class.

TRBJ2-7 TRBV11-2 - TRBD1 CASSHPGQGTYEQYF TGTGCCAGCAGCCACCCGGGACAGGGAACCTACGAGCAGTACTTC
TRBJ2-5 TRBV30 - TRBD1 CAWSVLGTGQETQYF TGTGCCTGGAGTGTACTAGGGACAGGGCAAGAGACCCAGTACTTC
TRBJ2-7 TRBV11-2 - - CASSLDTDPTCEQYF TGTGCCAGCAGCTTAGACACAGATCCTACGTGCGAGCAGTACTTC
TRBJ1-2 TRBV3-1/TRBV3-2 - TRBD1 CASSQLGQGDYGYTF TGTGCCAGCAGCCAGTTGGGACAGGGAGACTATGGCTACACCTTC
TRBJ2-2 TRBV5-1 - TRBD2 CASSLGLAGTGELFF TGCGCCAGCAGCTTGGGGTTAGCGGGGACCGGGGAGCTGTTTTTT
TRBJ2-3 TRBV11-1 - TRBD2 CASSPSGREGTDTQYF TGTGCCAGCAGCCCCTCGGGGCGGGAGGGCACAGATACGCAGTATTTT
TRBJ2-5 TRBV7-2 - - CASSLGVGTLQETQYF TGTGCCAGCAGCTTAGGGGTCGGGACACTCCAAGAGACCCAGTACTTC
TRBJ1-1 TRBV29-1 - - CSGEEAGGAFF TGCAGCGGCGAGGAGGCCGGTGGGGCTTTCTTT
TRBJ2-7 TRBV11-2 - - CASSLVLSGAATTLYEQYF TGTGCCAGCAGCTTAGTGCTGTCAGGGGCCGCTACAACTCTCTACGAGCAGTACTTC
TRBJ1-6 TRBV5-6 - - CASSLVGVRSPLHF TGTGCCAGCAGCTTGGTAGGGGTGCGGTCACCCCTCCACTTT
TRBJ2-5 TRBV5-4 - - CASSLTGVETQYF TGTGCCAGCAGCTTGACGGGGGTGGAGACCCAGTACTTC
TRBJ2-7 TRBV11-2 few TRBD2 CASSFILAGADEQYF TGTGCCAGCAGCTTTATACTAGCGGGAGCGGACGAGCAGTACTTC
TRBJ2-2 TRBV7-2 - TRBD1 CASSGDRGPNTGELFF TGTGCCAGCAGCGGGGACAGGGGCCCGAACACCGGGGAGCTGTTTTTT
TRBJ2-5 TRBV6-2/TRBV6-3 few - CASSYFRAGAQETQYF TGTGCCAGCAGTTACTTTAGGGCAGGGGCTCAAGAGACCCAGTACTTC
TRBJ2-1 TRBV3-1/TRBV3-2 - TRBD2 CASSRGLAGSREQFF TGTGCCAGCAGCCGAGGACTAGCGGGGTCTAGGGAGCAGTTCTTC
TRBJ1-5 TRBV3-1/TRBV3-2 - - CASSLNRGPNQPQHF TGTGCCAGCAGCCTCAATAGGGGTCCCAATCAGCCCCAGCATTTT
TRBJ1-3 TRBV28 - - CASSLPQTGSSGNTIYF TGTGCCAGCAGTTTACCTCAGACAGGAAGCTCTGGAAACACCATATATTTT
TRBJ1-1 TRBV15 - TRBD1 CATSRDGTEITEAFF TGTGCCACCAGCAGAGATGGGACAGAAATCACTGAAGCTTTCTTT
TRBJ2-3 TRBV6-4 - TRBD1 CASVGTGGTDTQYF TGTGCCAGCGTCGGGACAGGGGGCACAGATACGCAGTATTTT
TRBJ1-2 TRBV5-4 - TRBD1 CATHERTGENYGYTF TGTGCCACCCACGAGAGGACAGGAGAGAACTATGGCTACACCTTC
TRBJ2-1 TRBV5-6 - TRBD1 CASSLRQGSWNEQFF TGTGCCAGCAGCTTAAGACAGGGATCATGGAATGAGCAGTTCTTC
TRBJ1-1 TRBV7-2 few - CASSLTPTTGGTEAFF TGTGCCAGCAGCCTAACCCCGACAACCGGAGGGACTGAAGCTTTCTTT
TRBJ1-1 TRBV20-1 few - CSGRANTEAFF TGCAGTGGTCGAGCGAACACTGAAGCTTTCTTT
TRBJ2-1 TRBV10-3 - - CAARDSWGDEQFF TGTGCCGCCCGGGACTCTTGGGGGGATGAGCAGTTCTTC
TRBJ1-5 TRBV6-1 - - CASSEGGGQVNQPQHF TGTGCCAGCAGTGAAGGGGGGGGGCAAGTGAATCAGCCCCAGCATTTT
TRBJ1-5 TRBV19 - - CASSQPGWSNQPQHF TGTGCCAGTAGTCAGCCGGGTTGGAGCAATCAGCCCCAGCATTTT
TRBJ2-1 TRBV6-1 - - CASSEAFAGSYNEQFF TGTGCCAGCAGTGAAGCGTTCGCGGGGTCTTACAATGAGCAGTTCTTC
TRBJ2-2 TRBV7-2 - - CASSLGGLSTGELFF TGTGCCAGCAGCTTAGGGGGGCTTTCCACCGGGGAGCTGTTTTTT
TRBJ2-5 TRBV29-1 - TRBD2 CSVSGSETQYF TGCAGCGTTAGCGGGAGTGAGACCCAGTACTTC
TRBJ2-2 TRBV27 - - CASSPTRRGRGNTGELFF TGTGCCAGCAGTCCCACCCGGAGGGGTCGGGGAAACACCGGGGAGCTGTTTTTT
TRBJ2-1 TRBV19 - - CASSIVGGPGGYNEQFF TGTGCCAGTAGTATAGTGGGGGGACCTGGCGGTTACAATGAGCAGTTCTTC
TRBJ2-7 TRBV6-5 - - CASSYSEGFYEQYF TGTGCCAGCAGTTACTCGGAGGGTTTTTACGAGCAGTACTTC